This TCR beta chain was recovered during a study of spatial heterogeneity in lung cancer. Across the study: Every unique TCR and UMI combination, on average, appeared more than ten times in raw reads.

This clonotype has ten or more counts. This CDR3 comprises 14 residues. Germline V gives CDR1 SGHRS, CDR2 YFSETQ. Trimming cost V 4 bases and J 1 base, with 11 bases left between them. TCRdb redid the calling of the 5' RACE reads with MiXCR, one entry per CDR3 protein. The data contain some 39,000 distinct CDR3 sequences, around 7% of them singletons. Time point denoted: sample taken at primary tumor resection. Sequencing of whole RNA from tumor, nontumor lung or frozen PBMC involved no sorting. V usage is TRBV5-1 and J usage is TRBJ2-5; D may be TRBD1 or TRBD2 (5 bases each). The receptor comes from a female donor with early-stage non-small cell lung cancer. The source material was PBMCs, sampled at surgery. CDR3 region: CASSPRDAQETQYF. The CDR3, as DNA: TGCGCCAGCAGCCCTCGGGACGCCCAAGAGACCCAGTACTTC. The complete variable domain, with remaining parts taken from reference TRBV5-1 and TRBJ2-5, reads KAGVTQTPRYLIKTRGQQVTLSCSPISGHRSVSWYQQTPGQGLQFLFEYFSETQRNKGNFPGRFSGRQFSNSRSEMNVSTLELGDSALYLCASSPRDAQETQYFGPGTRLLVL.